A single sample is the source of the 9 T cell receptor beta chains below, sequenced in a study of human T cells and chemical hapten exposure. TCRdb reprocessed the RACE reads via MiXCR and lists one record per CDR3 protein. The profile shows some 180,000 distinct CDR3 sequences, 20% to 25% of them singletons. Noted time point: patch test 1, 2 weeks after DPC sensitization. Treatment denoted: therapeutic diphenylcyclopropenone sensitization with weekly scalp DPC. Sequenced here: whole blood, sampled in connection with sensitization to the hapten diphenylcyclopropenone (DPC). These receptors all stem from a woman in her forties or fifties with alopecia areata. Some clones in this sample may be carry-over from other donors' samples.

The chain uses TRBV20-1 and TRBJ1-5, with D possibly being TRBD1 (5 bases). Germline V gives CDR1 DFQATT, CDR2 SNEGSKA (reference sequence). The V and J ends lost 3 bases and 6 bases respectively, with 12 bases between them. The CDR3 is 13 residues long. The CDR3 here is CSASRDPLQPQHF. The CDR3 DNA reads TGCAGTGCTAGTCGGGACCCCCTTCAGCCCCAGCATTTT.

The chain couples TRBV5-1 to TRBJ1-1; maybe TRBD1 (5 bases). The CDR3 has 13 amino acids. Germline-derived CDR1 and CDR2 are SGHRS and YFSETQ. The ends were cut back, 6 bases at V and 4 bases at J, with 13 bases in the middle. This chain's CDR3 is CASNPAGSTEAFF. CDR3 bases: TGCGCCAGCAACCCGGCAGGGAGCACTGAAGCTTTCTTT.

This clonotype was seen ten or more times. The V call is TRBV19, the J call TRBJ1-5; weak D call: TRBD1 (6 bases). Germline V gives CDR1 LNHDA, CDR2 SQIVND (reference sequence). Trimming left V 6 bases short and J 0 bases short, with 15 bases between. The CDR3 runs to 16 residues. The CDR3 protein is CASRTRTESSNQPQHF. Here the CDR3 DNA reads TGTGCCAGTAGAACAAGGACAGAGAGTAGCAATCAGCCCCAGCATTTT.

V and J are TRBV6-5 and TRBJ1-2, with D possibly matching TRBD1 (6 bases). Germline lookup yields CDR1 MNHEY and CDR2 SVGAGI. The CDR3 length is 15 residues. V was trimmed by 5 bases and J by 3 bases, leaving 16 bases between them. In nucleotides, the CDR3 is TGTGCCAGCAGTCCAATACAGGGACCCTACTATGGCTACACCTTC. Amino acids: CASSPIQGPYYGYTF.

The chain recombines TRBV7-8 with TRBJ2-7, with unresolved D. Germline V gene sequence: CDR1 SGHVS, CDR2 FQNEAQ. The CDR3 extends over 15 amino acids. The germline V and J ends were trimmed by 2 bases and 2 bases, with 13 bases remaining between them. The CDR3 loop is CASSLFSGYTYEQYF. In nucleotides, the CDR3 is TGTGCCAGCAGCTTATTCTCAGGTTATACCTACGAGCAGTACTTC.

V is TRBV11-2 and J is TRBJ2-2, with a possible D match to TRBD1 (5 bases). The CDR3 length is 15 residues. Trimming took 1 base from V and 6 from J, leaving 12 bases between them. Germline CDR1 is SGHAT and CDR2 is FQNNGV. In nucleotides, the CDR3 is TGTGCCAGCAGCTTAGGGGGCTATTACGCCGGGGAGCTGTTTTTT. Protein sequence: CASSLGGYYAGELFF.

The rearrangement uses TRBV12-3 or TRBV12-4 and TRBJ2-1; D gene ambiguous. Trimming shortened V by 3 bases and J by 6 bases, and 9 bases separated the two germline ends. The CDR3 runs 13 residues. The CDR3 DNA follows: TGTGCCAGCAGTTTGCGAACCCCCAATGAGCAGTTCTTC. It is translated as CASSLRTPNEQFF.

The chain joins TRBV5-8 to TRBJ2-4; D gene uncertain. The CDR3 extends over 14 amino acids. CDR1 is SGHTS, CDR2 YDEGEE, per germline. V shed 6 bases and J shed 0 bases, with 10 bases lying between them. CDR3 DNA sequence: TGTGCCAGCACCCTAGGCCTAGCCAAAAACATTCAGTACTTC. This gives the protein CASTLGLAKNIQYF.

The CDR3 DNA follows: TGTGCCAGCAGCCGGGCGGCGGGAGGGAGGTCCTACAATGAGCAGTTCTTC. This translates into CASSRAAGGRSYNEQFF. The chain employs TRBV7-6 and TRBJ2-1, with 9 bases that match TRBD2. Unmatched junction bases numbered 9, after V lost 5 bases and J lost 1 base. The V gene's germline CDR1 is SGHVS and CDR2 FNYEAQ. CDR3 size: 17 residues.